Below are 11 T cell receptor beta chains sequenced from a single sample in a study of long-term antiretroviral therapy in people with HIV. Sequencing relied on immunoSEQ assay v3.0, run at survey level. Generated by immunoSEQ multiplex PCR, the TCRdb table keeps only in-frame clones and is missing some. The sample consists of under 30,000 clones, around 95% of them appearing once. The specimen was unsorted PBMCs, collected 4.9 years after starting antiretroviral therapy. The receptors come from a woman between 45 and 65 years old with HIV.

This clone was observed a single time. The chain carries TRBV7-9 and TRBJ2-7; D gene unclear. The V end lost 1 base, the J end lost 0 bases, and 7 bases lay between the germline ends. This CDR3 is 14 amino acids long. Germline V lookup: CDR1 SEHNR, CDR2 FQNEAQ (reference sequence). In DNA, the CDR3 is TGTGCCAGCAGCTTAGTATCCGGCTCCTACGAGCAGTACTTC. This sequence encodes CASSLVSGSYEQYF.

The chain links TRBV29-1 to TRBJ2-4; 7 bases agree with TRBD1. The ends lost 7 bases at V and 7 bases at J; junction bases unmatched: 10. CDR1 is SQVTM and CDR2 is ANQGSEA in the germline V gene. There are 13 residues in the CDR3. The CDR3 region is CSGSGQTENIQYF. The CDR3 DNA sequence: TGCAGCGGTTCGGGACAGACTGAGAACATTCAGTACTTC.

The chain uses TRBV6-1 and TRBJ2-7; weak D call: TRBD2 (6 bases). CDR1 and CDR2 from the germline V gene are MNHNS and SASEGT. V was cut by 3 bases and J by 4 bases, with 25 bases left in between. The CDR3 runs to 18 residues. CDR3 in amino acids: CASSDLDGSFAHLYEQYF. The CDR3 DNA reads as TGTGCCAGCAGTGACCTTGACGGGAGTTTTGCCCACCTGTACGAGCAGTACTTC.

The chain uses TRBV7-9 and TRBJ2-3, with TRBD2 as a possible D gene (5 bases). The germline V and J ends were trimmed by 0 bases and 2 bases, with 12 bases remaining between them. The CDR3 runs 16 residues. CDR1 and CDR2 from the germline V gene are SEHNR and FQNEAQ (reference sequence). The CDR3 spells CASSLATTEFTDTQYF. The CDR3, as DNA: TGTGCCAGCAGCTTAGCGACTACTGAATTCACAGATACGCAGTATTTT.

The gene calls are TRBV27 and TRBJ2-7, with 8 bases fitting TRBD2. CDR1 is MNHEY and CDR2 is SMNVEV in the germline V gene (reference sequence). This CDR3 is 16 amino acids long. With V trimmed by 2 bases and J by 0 bases, 6 bases remained unmatched. The CDR3 DNA follows: TGTGCCAGCAGTTTAATATTAGCGGGACACTCCTACGAGCAGTACTTC. Its translation: CASSLILAGHSYEQYF.

This chain uses TRBV14 with TRBJ1-5, with D tentatively TRBD1 (6 bases). V was pared by 4 bases and J by 5 bases, with 12 bases between. Per germline, CDR1 SGHDN and CDR2 FVKESK. CDR3 size: 14 residues. CDR3 sequence reads: CASSLAGGDQPQHF. CDR3 sequence (DNA): TGTGCCAGCAGCCTAGCGGGGGGCGATCAGCCCCAGCATTTT.

This chain joins TRBV11-2 and TRBJ2-2; 10 bases are shared with TRBD2. In germline, CDR1 is SGHAT, CDR2 FQNNGV. V trimming: 0 bases; J trimming: 1 base; junction bases outside the gene matches: 2. This CDR3 spans 17 amino acids. The chain's CDR3 is CASSLERTSGNTGELFF. The CDR3 DNA follows: TGTGCCAGCAGCTTAGAACGGACTAGCGGGAACACCGGGGAGCTGTTTTTT.

V usage is TRBV10-3 and J usage is TRBJ1-2; TRBD1 aligns across 10 bases. Germline lookup yields CDR1 ENHRY and CDR2 SYGVKD. Trimming cost V 2 bases and J 4 bases; bases outside gene matches: 7. CDR3 size: 16 residues. The CDR3 bases are TGTGCCATCAGTGAGACGGGACAGGGGTGGATCTATGGCTACACCTTC. Residues: CAISETGQGWIYGYTF.

V and J are TRBV28 and TRBJ1-5; D possibly corresponds to TRBD1 (6 bases). The germline V and J ends were trimmed by 6 bases and 10 bases, with 22 bases remaining between them. The germline CDR1 and CDR2 sequences are MDHEN and SYDVKM. CDR3 length: 15 residues. The CDR3 nucleotides are TGTGCCAGCAGACCTGGAGGGGGGTCTCAATCCCCCCAGCATTTT. Its translation: CASRPGGGSQSPQHF.

J is TRBJ2-5 and V is TRBV4-1; 10 bases line up with TRBD2. The germline V gene has CDR1 MGHRA and CDR2 YSYEKL. The CDR3 totals 16 residues. The V gene end was trimmed by 1 base and the J gene end by 2 bases; junction bases not matched to a gene: 4. DNA for the CDR3: TGCGCCAGCAGCCAAGCTGTAGCGGGAGGTCAAGAGACCCAGTACTTC. This encodes CASSQAVAGGQETQYF.

The V and J genes are TRBV18 and TRBJ2-1; a possible D gene is TRBD2 (6 bases). Germline assignment: CDR1 KGHSH and CDR2 LQKENI. This CDR3 is built from 15 residues. V gave up 3 bases and J gave up 0 bases, with 9 bases separating them. The CDR3 loop reads CASSPVADSYNEQFF. The CDR3 nucleotides read TGTGCCAGCTCACCGGTAGCGGACTCCTACAATGAGCAGTTCTTC.